The 26 T cell receptor beta chains below all came from one sample that was sequenced in a study of shared clonotypes between healthy human individuals. Here immunoSEQ multiplex PCR was the method, and the copy in TCRdb shows in-frame clones only, minus some. The table records 2 million to 2.5 million clones, 85% to 95% of them present only once. The sample was naive CD4+ T cells from PBMCs. As to subset: CD45RA+ positively selected. The receptors derive from a man younger than 35 in good health. Some clones in this sample may be carry-over from other donors' samples.

The CDR3 loop is CASRSEYEQYF. Written as DNA, the CDR3 is TGTGCCAGCAGATCGGAGTACGAGCAGTACTTC. This rearrangement joins TRBV28 to TRBJ2-7; D not resolved. This CDR3 is 11 amino acids long. Germline CDR1 reads MDHEN; CDR2 reads SYDVKM. V was clipped by 6 bases and J by 4 bases, with 7 bases between them.

This clone was observed a single time. The chain carries TRBV29-1 and TRBJ1-2; TRBD1 aligns across 7 bases. The CDR3 totals 12 residues. Germline CDR1 is SQVTM and CDR2 is ANQGSEA. The CDR3 loop is CSAARGIYGYTF. For the CDR3, the DNA is TGCAGTGCCGCCAGGGGGATCTATGGCTACACCTTC.

This clone appeared once. The genes are TRBV2 and TRBJ2-7; TRBD1 might be the D (5 bases). This CDR3 region has 13 residues. CDR1 and CDR2 from the germline V gene are SNHLY and FYNNEI. Trimming removed 7 bases at V and 2 bases at J, with 12 bases between. In nucleotides, the CDR3 is TGTGCCAGCATGGTAGGCAGGGCCTACGAGCAGTACTTC. Translated: CASMVGRAYEQYF.

This chain links TRBV11-2 with TRBJ2-5, with 9 bases fitting TRBD1. Trimming cost V 3 bases and J 5 bases; bases outside gene matches: 4. Germline V lookup: CDR1 SGHAT, CDR2 FQNNGV. The CDR3 length is 14 residues. The CDR3 spells CASSLTGGEETQYF. CDR3 DNA sequence: TGTGCCAGCAGCTTGACAGGGGGAGAGGAGACCCAGTACTTC.

The V call is TRBV5-1, the J call TRBJ2-5; 8 nucleotides line up with TRBD1. V was clipped by 2 bases and J by 1 base; unmatched bases: 4. Per the germline V gene, CDR1 is SGHRS and CDR2 is YFSETQ. This CDR3 spans 15 amino acids. CDR3 loop: CASSFSGTGQETQYF. In DNA, the CDR3 is TGCGCCAGCAGCTTTTCTGGGACAGGCCAAGAGACCCAGTACTTC. The full variable domain, rest sourced from reference TRBV5-1 and TRBJ2-5, is KAGVTQTPRYLIKTRGQQVTLSCSPISGHRSVSWYQQTPGQGLQFLFEYFSETQRNKGNFPGRFSGRQFSNSRSEMNVSTLELGDSALYLCASSFSGTGQETQYFGPGTRLLVL.

The chain couples TRBV6-1 to TRBJ2-7; D tentatively fits TRBD1 or TRBD2 (5 bases each). The CDR3 is 13 residues long. V lost 7 bases and J 5 bases, leaving 15 bases between the germline ends. Germline values: CDR1 MNHNS, CDR2 SASEGT. CDR3 nucleotides: TGTGCCAGCAAGGGACCCCATTCCCACGAGCAGTACTTC. Its translation: CASKGPHSHEQYF.

The rearrangement joins TRBV29-1 to TRBJ1-2; D uncertain. Looked up from germline, CDR1 is SQVTM and CDR2 is ANQGSEA. Trimming cost V 7 bases and J 12 bases, with 18 bases left between them. The CDR3 sequence is 11 residues long. For the CDR3, the DNA is TGCAGCGCGTCGGGCAAACCAGAGCACACCTTC. Translating it yields CSASGKPEHTF.

This sequence joins TRBV29-1 and TRBJ1-4; D is uncertain. The germline V gene has CDR1 SQVTM and CDR2 ANQGSEA. CDR3 size: 11 residues. Trimming removed 7 bases from V and 8 bases from J, with 11 bases in between. CDR3 amino acids: CSALRTEKLFF. The CDR3, as DNA: TGCAGCGCCTTGAGGACCGAAAAACTGTTTTTT.

This rearrangement joins TRBV30 to TRBJ2-7; D is perhaps TRBD1 (6 bases). Trimming took off 0 bases at V and 4 bases at J, with 16 bases between the two ends. Per the germline V gene, CDR1 is GTSNPN and CDR2 is SVGIG (reference sequence). The CDR3 loop spans 15 amino acids. In nucleotides, the CDR3 is TGTGCCTGGAGTGTAAGGTCGGGCAGGGGTTACGAGCAGTACTTC. Its translation: CAWSVRSGRGYEQYF.

This clone was found a few times. The chain employs TRBV4-2 and TRBJ1-1, with D possibly matching TRBD1 (6 bases). The V and J ends lost 3 bases and 6 bases respectively, with 14 bases between them. The CDR3 runs 14 residues. Per the germline V gene, CDR1 is LGHNA and CDR2 is YNFKEQ. CDR3 sequence reads: CASSHPEGGSEAFF. CDR3 DNA sequence: TGTGCCAGCAGCCATCCCGAGGGGGGGTCTGAAGCTTTCTTT.

The chain employs TRBV28 and TRBJ2-1, with 12 bases identical to TRBD2. The CDR3 runs 16 residues. The V segment lost 1 base and the J segment 7 bases; nucleotides outside the gene matches: 5. The germline CDR1 and CDR2 sequences are MDHEN and SYDVKM. As DNA, the CDR3 is TGTGCCAGCAGTTTATCTAGCGGGAGGGCCGGTAATGAGCAGTTCTTC. This codes for CASSLSSGRAGNEQFF.

The J gene is TRBJ2-5, the V gene TRBV4-2, with D perhaps assigned TRBD1 or TRBD2 (5 bases each). CDR1 and CDR2 from the germline V gene are LGHNA and YNFKEQ. The V end was cut by 0 bases, the J end by 5 bases, with 7 bases between. The CDR3 has 13 amino acids. CDR3 bases: TGTGCCAGCAGCCAAGATGAGGGGGAGACCCAGTACTTC. It specifies CASSQDEGETQYF.

CDR3 nucleotides: TGTGCCAGTAGTATAGGACAACACAACACCTTACTGGGGGACGAGCAGTACTTC. This codes for CASSIGQHNTLLGDEQYF. J is TRBJ2-7 and V is TRBV19; D possibly matches TRBD1 or TRBD2 (5 bases each). V was clipped by 1 base and J by 5 bases, with 24 bases between them. The CDR3 extends over 18 amino acids. Germline CDR1 reads LNHDA; CDR2 reads SQIVND (reference sequence).

This chain uses TRBV6-5 with TRBJ2-5; D is perhaps TRBD1 or TRBD2 (5 bases each). Near its end, the DNA agrees better with TRBJ2-7, so the J call may be wrong. Germline V CDR1 and CDR2: MNHEY, SVGAGI. This CDR3 spans 14 amino acids. For the CDR3, the DNA is TGTGCCAGCAGGAAGGGACGCAGCACCTACGAGCAGTACTTC. Translation: CASRKGRSTYEQYF.

The genes are TRBV19 and TRBJ2-1, with D perhaps matching TRBD2 (5 bases). The germline V and J ends were trimmed by 1 base and 9 bases, with 16 bases remaining between them. In germline, CDR1 is LNHDA, CDR2 SQIVND (reference sequence). The CDR3 runs to 15 residues. CDR3 region: CASSIGSAGTTEQFF. CDR3 DNA: TGTGCCAGTAGTATAGGAAGCGCGGGTACCACTGAGCAGTTCTTC.

This clone was counted once. V usage is TRBV6-1 and J usage is TRBJ2-7; D uncertain. The CDR3 length is 13 residues. Germline V CDR1 and CDR2: MNHNS, SASEGT. Trimming left V 7 bases short and J 2 bases short, with 12 bases between. CDR3 sequence reads: CASTRLETYEQYF. The CDR3 nucleotides read TGTGCCAGCACAAGACTGGAGACCTACGAGCAGTACTTC.

The rearrangement links TRBV18 to TRBJ2-7, with a possible D match to TRBD1 (5 bases). Germline assignment: CDR1 KGHSH and CDR2 LQKENI. This CDR3 has 15 amino acids. V lost 0 bases and J lost 6, with 15 bases in between. CDR3 amino acids: CASSPPGRSGSEQYF. CDR3 nucleotides: TGTGCCAGCTCACCACCGGGGCGGTCCGGTTCCGAGCAGTACTTC.

The chain has TRBV7-2 and TRBJ2-1, with TRBD2 identical over 13 bases. This CDR3 has 17 residues. Germline V lookup: CDR1 SGHTA, CDR2 FQGNSA. The trim removed 3 bases at V and 4 bases at J, leaving 6 bases unmatched. CDR3 in amino acids: CASSLRTSGSGYNEQFF. In DNA form, the CDR3 reads TGTGCCAGCAGCTTGAGGACTAGCGGGAGCGGGTACAATGAGCAGTTCTTC. Full variable domain (remainder filled in from reference TRBV7-2 and TRBJ2-1): GAGVSQSPSNKVTEKGKDVELRCDPISGHTALYWYRQSLGQGLEFLIYFQGNSAPDKSGLPSDRFSAERTGGSVSTLTIQRTQQEDSAVYLCASSLRTSGSGYNEQFFGPGTRLTVL.

The rearrangement uses TRBV18 and TRBJ2-3; TRBD2 agrees at 10 bases. The CDR3 has 16 amino acids. Losses at the gene ends were 0 bases for V and 4 bases for J; bases not matched to a gene: 4. Germline CDR1 KGHSH, CDR2 LQKENI. As DNA, the CDR3 is TGTGCCAGCTCACCACCGCGGCTAGCGGGAGCAGATACGCAGTATTTT. It translates to CASSPPRLAGADTQYF.

This sequence joins TRBV5-6 and TRBJ2-3, with D perhaps being TRBD1 or TRBD2 (5 bases each). Germline CDR1 and CDR2: SGHDT and YYEEEE. V was clipped by 0 bases and J by 4 bases, with 15 bases between them. The CDR3 runs to 16 residues. The CDR3 protein is CASSLAVRGRPDTQYF. The CDR3 nucleotides read TGTGCCAGCAGCTTGGCCGTGAGGGGCCGGCCAGATACGCAGTATTTT.

The chain has TRBV9 and TRBJ2-2; TRBD2 matches at 16 bases. The CDR3 loop spans 16 amino acids. The V gene end was trimmed by 3 bases and the J gene end by 10 bases; junction bases not matched to a gene: 6. CDR1 and CDR2 from the germline V gene are SGDLS and YYNGEE. The CDR3 nucleotides are TGTGCCAGCAGCGCCGGGACTAGCGGGAGGGCGGAGGAGCTGTTTTTT. The encoded protein is CASSAGTSGRAEELFF. Complete variable domain (other parts from reference TRBV9 and TRBJ2-2): DSGVTQTPKHLITATGQRVTLRCSPRSGDLSVYWYQQSLDQGLQFLIQYYNGEERAKGNILERFSAQQFPDLHSELNLSSLELGDSALYFCASSAGTSGRAEELFFGEGSRLTVL.

The V gene is TRBV15, the J gene TRBJ2-2; D not certain. Trimming stripped 0 bases from V and 8 bases from J, with 16 bases between. Germline CDR1 is LNHNV and CDR2 is YYDKDF (reference sequence). This CDR3 has 16 residues. The CDR3 sequence is CATSRDPASWTGELFF. For the CDR3, the DNA is TGTGCCACCAGCAGAGATCCGGCTAGTTGGACGGGGGAGCTGTTTTTT. The whole variable domain, filled in from reference TRBV15 and TRBJ2-2, reads DAMVIQNPRYQVTQFGKPVTLSCSQTLNHNVMYWYQQKSSQAPKLLFHYYDKDFNNEADTPDNFQSRRPNTSFCFLDIRSPGLGDTAMYLCATSRDPASWTGELFFGEGSRLTVL.

This CDR3 is CAIRAGTAVETQYF. The CDR3 DNA reads as TGTGCCATCAGAGCCGGGACAGCCGTCGAGACCCAGTACTTC. This rearrangement joins TRBV10-3 to TRBJ2-5, with TRBD1 matching over 7 bases. The CDR3 is 14 amino acids. V trimming: 6 bases; J trimming: 5 bases; junction bases outside the gene matches: 9. The germline CDR1 and CDR2 sequences are ENHRY and SYGVKD.

The chain recombines TRBV19 with TRBJ1-1, with D uncertain. The V gene's germline CDR1 is LNHDA and CDR2 SQIVND (reference sequence). The CDR3 has 14 residues. With 3 bases removed from V and 6 bases from J, the gap between germline ends came to 14 bases. The CDR3 loop reads CASSMNPSFAEAFF. DNA for the CDR3: TGTGCCAGTAGTATGAATCCTAGTTTCGCTGAAGCTTTCTTT.

The genes are TRBV30 and TRBJ1-1; tentative D call: TRBD1 (6 bases). V was clipped by 5 bases and J by 2 bases, with 9 bases between them. The CDR3 is 12 residues long. Per germline, CDR1 GTSNPN and CDR2 SVGIG (reference sequence). This CDR3 is CAWGQTNTEAFF. The CDR3 DNA reads TGTGCCTGGGGACAGACTAACACTGAAGCTTTCTTT.

This clone was observed once. The chain links TRBV10-3 to TRBJ2-7, with TRBD2 identical over 9 bases. CDR1 and CDR2 (germline): ENHRY, SYGVKD. Germline trimming cut 4 bases from V and 6 bases from J; bases unmatched to any gene: 7. The CDR3 is 14 residues long. The CDR3 region has the DNA TGTGCCATCAGTGGACCCGGACTAGCGAGCGAGCAGTACTTC. Residues: CAISGPGLASEQYF.